Listed below are T cell receptor beta chains from one sample, sequenced in a study of T-cell memory formation after mild COVID-19. TCRdb recomputed calls from the 5' RACE reads with MiXCR, one row per CDR3 protein. The sample holds 300,000 to 400,000 distinct CDR3 sequences, over 20% seen once. The sequencing input was PBMCs or a T cell subset sorted from them (not recorded which). Every receptor here comes from an adult woman who had mild COVID-19 (a few samples of this study predate the infection). Cell type and time point are not known. CDR3s include the opening cysteine and the closing phenylalanine or tryptophan. D genes are given only for firm matches. Only part of the rows carry a size: once, few, many, or a class if the clone is expanded.

v_gene: TRBV12-3/TRBV12-4; d_gene: TRBD1; abundance: few; j_gene: TRBJ1-1; CDR3nt: TGTGCCAGCAGTTGGACAGGGATGAACACTGAAGCTTTCTTT; CDR3aa: CASSWTGMNTEAFF
v_gene: TRBV14; d_gene: NA; abundance: few; j_gene: TRBJ2-7; CDR3nt: TGTGCCAGCAGCTGGACAGCGACCTACGAGCAGTACTTC; CDR3aa: CASSWTATYEQYF
v_gene: TRBV4-1; d_gene: TRBD2; abundance: few; j_gene: TRBJ2-1; CDR3nt: TGCGCCAGCAGCCACGGAGGGGCTAGCGGGGGGGCCCATAAAGGCTACAATGAGCAGTTCTTC; CDR3aa: CASSHGGASGGAHKGYNEQFF
v_gene: TRBV18; d_gene: NA; abundance: once; j_gene: TRBJ1-3; CDR3nt: TGTGCCAGCTCACGAGGTTCACAGAGCTCTGGAAACACCATATATTTT; CDR3aa: CASSRGSQSSGNTIYF
v_gene: TRBV24-1; d_gene: TRBD2; abundance: NA; j_gene: TRBJ2-3; CDR3nt: TGTGCCACCAGTGATCCACTAGCGGGACGAATGGATACGCAGTATTTT; CDR3aa: CATSDPLAGRMDTQYF
v_gene: TRBV27; d_gene: TRBD1; abundance: NA; j_gene: TRBJ1-5; CDR3nt: TGTGCCAGCAGTTTAGTCAGGGGGCGTCCCCAGCATTTT; CDR3aa: CASSLVRGRPQHF
v_gene: TRBV12-3/TRBV12-4; d_gene: NA; abundance: few; j_gene: TRBJ2-7; CDR3nt: TGTGCCAGCAGTTTAATCTGGACACCCATCTTC; CDR3aa: CASSLIWTPIF
v_gene: TRBV12-3/TRBV12-4; d_gene: NA; abundance: few; j_gene: TRBJ2-1; CDR3nt: TGTGCCAGCAGTCCGCCCGGGACAGAGCAGTTCTTC; CDR3aa: CASSPPGTEQFF
v_gene: TRBV20-1; d_gene: TRBD1; abundance: NA; j_gene: TRBJ2-7; CDR3nt: TGCAGTGCTAGAGTGGACAGGGGTTCCTACGAGCAGTACTTC; CDR3aa: CSARVDRGSYEQYF
v_gene: TRBV7-9; d_gene: NA; abundance: few; j_gene: TRBJ2-7; CDR3nt: TGTGCCAGCAGCTTAGCCAGACCCTACGAGCAGTACTTC; CDR3aa: CASSLARPYEQYF
v_gene: TRBV27; d_gene: NA; abundance: NA; j_gene: TRBJ2-7; CDR3nt: TGTGCCAGCAGTTTGAGGGTGCAGGGGCTCTACGAGCAGTACTTC; CDR3aa: CASSLRVQGLYEQYF
v_gene: TRBV24-1; d_gene: NA; abundance: few; j_gene: TRBJ1-1; CDR3nt: TGTGCCACCAGTGATTTAGGCCAAGAAGCTTTCTTT; CDR3aa: CATSDLGQEAFF
v_gene: TRBV7-9; d_gene: NA; abundance: NA; j_gene: TRBJ1-4; CDR3nt: TGTGCCAGCAGCCCAGGACTCCGTGAAAAACTGTTTTTT; CDR3aa: CASSPGLREKLFF
v_gene: TRBV6-5; d_gene: TRBD1; abundance: NA; j_gene: TRBJ1-2; CDR3nt: TGTGCCAGCAGCAGATCGAGACAGGGGAAAGACTATGGCTACACCTTC; CDR3aa: CASSRSRQGKDYGYTF
v_gene: TRBV5-4; d_gene: TRBD1; abundance: few; j_gene: TRBJ2-1; CDR3nt: TGTGCCAGCAGCGCCCATTCGACAGGGTTCGATGAGCAGTTCTTC; CDR3aa: CASSAHSTGFDEQFF
v_gene: TRBV4-2; d_gene: NA; abundance: NA; j_gene: TRBJ2-5; CDR3nt: TGTGCCAGCAGCCAGGACGAGACCCCCCGATTTGTGGAGACCCAGTACTTC; CDR3aa: CASSQDETPRFVETQYF
v_gene: TRBV9; d_gene: TRBD2; abundance: few; j_gene: TRBJ2-3; CDR3nt: TGTGCCAGCAGCGTGCGGCGGGGGAGCACAGATACGCAGTATTTT; CDR3aa: CASSVRRGSTDTQYF
v_gene: TRBV18; d_gene: NA; abundance: once; j_gene: TRBJ1-1; CDR3nt: TGTGCCAGCTCACCGACAGCAGGGCTCACTGAAGCTTTCTTT; CDR3aa: CASSPTAGLTEAFF